Included here is one TCR beta chain sequence, with context. The target of this receptor is not known. Base qualities are not at hand, and no much larger clone is one base apart. Sorted unstimulated T cells and proliferating T cells recovered from mixed lymphocyte reactions underwent TCRbeta CDR3 sequencing. Fresh whole blood from over 8 HLA-typed healthy donors was used to isolate PBMCs. Relative to germline, V is missing 1 base and J is missing 7 bases, with 8 bases of the junction outside any gene match. CDR1 and CDR2, looked up from the germline V gene (reference sequence), are SEHNR and FQNEAQ. Including cysteine and phenylalanine, the CDR3 has 15 amino acids. Only the CDR3 DNA is retained, 45 bases long and in frame from the first base. This sample was taken from a study of siplizumab effects on memory and regulatory T cells (dated by TCRdb to the late 2010s). In terms of the full investigation: The study examined how the anti-CD2 antibody siplizumab affects alloreactive T-cell subsets in allogeneic mixed lymphocyte reactions built from human PBMCs. Overall results and qualifications from the work: The suppressive function of proliferating Tregs from siplizumab cultures was not functionally confirmed. Siplizumab significantly lowered the cumulative frequency of alloreactive sequences that could be traced to unstimulated CD4+ memory T cells. Among mappable alloreactive CD4+ clones, the Treg-derived fraction averaged approximately 69% with siplizumab versus about 25% in control reactions. Sequences below about 10^-5 frequency were poorly captured, so only a minor fraction of alloreactive clones could be mapped to unstimulated subsets. Unstimulated naive T cells appeared more diverse than memory T cells, and naive cells seemed to contribute substantially to the alloresponse. For roughly 80-96% of proliferating CD4+ or CD8+ clones, no naive or memory phenotype could be assigned.

Receptor amplification or capture employed the immunoSEQ multiplex PCR assay. The deep sequencing platform assayed approximately 100,000 TCR templates per sample. Genomic DNA extracted from sorted T cells was the material used for TCRbeta CDR3 sequencing. Per the source publication's procedure: Clonal analysis of TCRbeta CDR3 data was done in the R programming language. Alloreactive CD4+ and CD8+ clones were identified by comparing unstimulated samples to CFSE-low samples taken after the reaction. Alloreactive CD4+ clones were assigned to regulatory or non-regulatory origin by matching sequences to sorted unstimulated Treg and non-Treg repertoires. TCRdb obtained this table from immuneACCESS and retained in-frame rearrangements with V and J assigned. These tables miss some clones; where compared with another copy, unresolved V genes account for less than half of the shortfall, and the remainder is unexplained. V and J calls and clone size are as listed in that table; D and trimming were resolved from the DNA. The sample table holds 90,000 to 110,000 clones, of which about 92% were seen once. Together, the top ten hold less than 0.35% of the sample.

The chain joins TRBV7-9 to TRBJ1-2; 8 junctional bases match TRBD1. This TCR was recovered from a human donor in good health. The sequencing input was CD4+ T cells sorted from blood. In nucleotides, the sequence is TGTGCCAGCAGCTTAGAAGTGGCAGGGGGCGGTGGCTACACCTTC. The translation is CASSLEVAGGGGYTF. Extended through the reference TRBV7-9 and TRBJ1-2 proteins, this CDR3 yields the full variable domain: DTGVSQNPRHKITKRGQNVTFRCDPISEHNRLYWYRQTLGQGPEFLTYFQNEAQLEKSRLLSDRFSAERPKGSFSTLEIQRTEQGDSAMYLCASSLEVAGGGGYTFGSGTRLTVV.